Each of the 30 T cell receptor beta chains below was sequenced from the same sample in a study of regulatory and conventional T cells in RAG deficiency. Sequencing used immunoSEQ multiplex PCR; TCRdb keeps in-frame clones, though not all of them. The table has roughly 32,000 clones, around nine tenths seen once; the top ten hold roughly 13%. These data also formed part of another study, on regulatory T cells. From that paper: The primer mix had 52 TRBV and 13 TRBJ primers.

Sequenced material: CD8+ T cells sorted from blood. The receptors originated from a human donor in good health.

This sequence joins TRBV7-6 and TRBJ1-2; TRBD1 might be the D (5 bases). The CDR3 has 18 amino acids. Germline V gives CDR1 SGHVS, CDR2 FNYEAQ. The germline V and J ends were trimmed by 1 base and 2 bases, with 20 bases remaining between them. CDR3 sequence (DNA): TGTGCCAGCAGCTTAGGGGACCGCGGACGGAGGCACAACTATGGCTACACCTTC. Protein product: CASSLGDRGRRHNYGYTF. Drawing the rest from reference TRBV7-6 and TRBJ1-2, the complete variable domain is GAGVSQSPRYKVTKRGQDVALRCDPISGHVSLYWYRQALGQGPEFLTYFNYEAQQDKSGLPNDRFSAERPEGSISTLTIQRTEQRDSAMYRCASSLGDRGRRHNYGYTFGSGTRLTVV.

This rearrangement joins TRBV18 to TRBJ2-7; the match to TRBD1 covers 8 bases. The germline V gene has CDR1 KGHSH and CDR2 LQKENI. The trim removed 6 bases at V and 5 bases at J, leaving 9 bases unmatched. The CDR3 has 14 residues. CDR3 DNA sequence: TGTGCCAGCTCCACACCGGACAGGGAGCACGAGCAGTACTTC. The encoded protein is CASSTPDREHEQYF. Complete variable domain (other parts from reference TRBV18 and TRBJ2-7): NAGVMQNPRHLVRRRGQEARLRCSPMKGHSHVYWYRQLPEEGLKFMVYLQKENIIDESGMPKERFSAEFPKEGPSILRIQQVVRGDSAAYFCASSTPDREHEQYFGPGTRLTVT.

The chain carries TRBV19 and TRBJ1-2, with 10 bases that match TRBD1. The ends lost 5 bases at V and 2 bases at J; junction bases unmatched: 8. The CDR3 contains 16 residues. Germline V lookup: CDR1 LNHDA, CDR2 SQIVND (reference sequence). The DNA for the CDR3 is TGTGCCAGTAGTGGTTTGGGGACAGGGGAAAACTATGGCTACACCTTC. This encodes CASSGLGTGENYGYTF.

The chain is built from TRBV19 and TRBJ1-1; possible D gene TRBD1, 5 bases. Germline loops: CDR1 LNHDA, CDR2 SQIVND (reference sequence). The germline V and J ends were trimmed by 8 bases and 0 bases, with 10 bases remaining between them. The CDR3 contains 13 residues. CDR3: CASGATLNTEAFF. The CDR3 DNA reads as TGTGCCAGTGGGGCGACCTTGAACACTGAAGCTTTCTTT.

The rearrangement links TRBV5-1 to TRBJ1-1, with D unresolved. CDR1 and CDR2 from the germline V gene are SGHRS and YFSETQ. Trimming took off 1 base at V and 1 base at J, with 8 bases between the two ends. The CDR3 runs to 14 residues. CDR3 in amino acids: CASSLSPANTEAFF. The CDR3 nucleotides are TGCGCCAGCAGCTTGTCCCCAGCGAACACTGAAGCTTTCTTT.

The CDR3 DNA follows: TGTGCCAGCAGCCAGACAGGGGCTAACTATGGCTACACCTTC. Its translation: CASSQTGANYGYTF. The chain is built from TRBV7-3 and TRBJ1-2, with 8 bases lining up with TRBD1. Germline V gene data show CDR1 as SGHTA and CDR2 as FQGTGA. CDR3 length equals 14 residues. V lost 5 bases and J lost 0; bases outside the gene matches: 2.

The CDR3 region has the DNA TGTGCCAGCAGCCCGCGACAGGGGGCGTACGAGCAGTACTTC. It translates to CASSPRQGAYEQYF. V usage is TRBV9 and J usage is TRBJ2-7; 10 bases are a match to TRBD1. After removal of 4 bases from V and 4 bases from J, the junction contained 5 bases not matched to a gene. This CDR3 is 14 amino acids long. CDR1 is SGDLS and CDR2 is YYNGEE in the germline V gene.

V gene TRBV29-1 combines with J gene TRBJ1-2; TRBD1 aligns across 7 bases. CDR1 and CDR2 from the germline V gene are SQVTM and ANQGSEA. With V trimmed by 0 bases and J by 3 bases, 7 bases remained unmatched. CDR3 length equals 15 residues. The CDR3 region is CSVEDVLDRDYGYTF. CDR3 nucleotide sequence: TGCAGCGTTGAAGATGTCCTCGACAGGGACTATGGCTACACCTTC.

This clone was observed once. This chain links TRBV19 with TRBJ2-3; 8 bases match TRBD1. Germline values: CDR1 LNHDA, CDR2 SQIVND (reference sequence). V lost 7 bases and J lost 3; bases outside the gene matches: 12. CDR3 length: 16 amino acids. The CDR3 DNA reads TGTGCCAGTATTGACGGACCAGGGGGCAGAACAGATACGCAGTATTTT. Protein product: CASIDGPGGRTDTQYF.

The gene calls are TRBV6-5 and TRBJ1-1; weak D call: TRBD1 (5 bases). V lost 2 bases, J lost 6 bases, and 10 bases lay in between. The CDR3 contains 13 residues. CDR1 and CDR2 from the germline V gene are MNHEY and SVGAGI. DNA of the CDR3: TGTGCCAGCAGTTACCGACAGACGGCTGAAGCTTTCTTT. Translation: CASSYRQTAEAFF.

The rearrangement uses TRBV19 and TRBJ2-2, with D possibly TRBD1 on 6 matching bases. Trimming removed 6 bases from V and 7 bases from J, with 9 bases in between. The length of the CDR3 is 12 residues. CDR1 and CDR2 (germline): LNHDA, SQIVND (reference sequence). The CDR3 nucleotides are TGTGCCAGTAGACCCAGGGGCGGGGAGCTGTTTTTT. Translating it yields CASRPRGGELFF.

Concerning this clone itself: Sequence at one end of the junction differs from germline and may be a read error. This chain joins TRBV7-7 and TRBJ2-5, with TRBD1 as a possible D gene (5 bases). The CDR3 length is 14 residues. In germline, CDR1 is SSHAT, CDR2 FNYEAQ (reference sequence). CDR3 region: CASSLAGKKETQYF. CDR3 sequence (DNA): TGTGCTAGCAGCTTAGCAGGGAAGAAAGAGACCCAGTACTTC. The entire variable domain, with the rest obtained from reference TRBV7-7 and TRBJ2-5, is as follows: GAGVSQSPRYKVTKRGQDVTLRCDPISSHATLYWYQQALGQGPEFLTYFNYEAQPDKSGLPSDRFSAERPEGSISTLTIQRTEQRDSAMYRCASSLAGKKETQYFGPGTRLLVL.

This chain uses TRBV27 with TRBJ2-1, with no clear D. This CDR3 is built from 17 residues. V was clipped by 4 bases and J by 6 bases, with 22 bases between them. Germline V lookup: CDR1 MNHEY, CDR2 SMNVEV (reference sequence). As DNA, the CDR3 is TGTGCCAGCAGTTCCCTCACTACTCACACCCTCCGCAATGAGCAGTTCTTC. As protein: CASSSLTTHTLRNEQFF.

The J gene is TRBJ2-4, the V gene TRBV5-1, with 9 bases identical to TRBD2. This CDR3 has 19 amino acids. V lost 4 bases, J lost 0 bases, and 14 bases stayed unmatched. Germline CDR1 is SGHRS and CDR2 is YFSETQ. The CDR3 loop is CASSPGPRLAALAKNIQYF. The CDR3 bases are TGCGCCAGCAGCCCGGGACCGAGACTAGCGGCGTTAGCCAAAAACATTCAGTACTTC.

The chain joins TRBV4-2 to TRBJ1-1; D remains unclear. The CDR3 consists of 16 residues. Trimming stripped 0 bases from V and 0 bases from J, with 11 bases between. CDR1 LGHNA and CDR2 YNFKEQ come from the germline V gene. The CDR3 sequence: CASSQDKQTLNTEAFF. The CDR3 coding sequence is TGTGCCAGCAGCCAAGATAAGCAGACACTGAACACTGAAGCTTTCTTT.

The rearrangement uses TRBV27 and TRBJ2-5; weak D call: TRBD2 (5 bases). Germline V gives CDR1 MNHEY, CDR2 SMNVEV (reference sequence). The CDR3 runs to 16 residues. The germline V and J ends were trimmed by 2 bases and 1 base, with 14 bases remaining between them. CDR3 DNA: TGTGCCAGCAGTTTAGGGTCGACGACTATCCAAGAGACCCAGTACTTC. This sequence encodes CASSLGSTTIQETQYF.

The chain employs TRBV30 and TRBJ1-2; D remains unclear. V lost 0 bases to trimming and J lost 1 base, with 12 bases between them. The CDR3 covers 15 residues. Looked up from germline, CDR1 is GTSNPN and CDR2 is SVGIG (reference sequence). The CDR3 region is CAWSVMTESNYGYTF. The DNA for the CDR3 is TGTGCCTGGAGTGTAATGACTGAGAGTAACTATGGCTACACCTTC.

The chain has TRBV6-5 and TRBJ2-7; D is unresolved. Trimming pared 6 bases from V and 6 bases from J, leaving 15 bases between. CDR1 MNHEY and CDR2 SVGAGI come from the germline V gene. This CDR3 region has 13 residues. The CDR3 spells CASSATLKTEQYF. In DNA, the CDR3 is TGTGCCAGCAGCGCTACCCTGAAGACCGAGCAGTACTTC.

Comments on this clone: Different DNA sequences within this sample yield the same CDR3. The V gene is TRBV5-6, the J gene TRBJ1-1; D is unclear. From germline, CDR1 is SGHDT and CDR2 YYEEEE. The CDR3 length is 12 residues. The V and J ends lost 2 bases and 1 base respectively, with 3 bases between them. The CDR3 DNA reads TGTGCCAGCAGCTTTGGGAACACTGAAGCTTTCTTT. This gives the protein CASSFGNTEAFF.

V gene TRBV27 combines with J gene TRBJ1-6; D unclear. V lost 1 base and J 2 bases, leaving 6 bases between the germline ends. The length of the CDR3 is 15 residues. Germline assignment: CDR1 MNHEY and CDR2 SMNVEV (reference sequence). The CDR3 bases are TGTGCCAGCAGTTTATTCACGCCCTATAATTCACCCCTCCACTTT. Encoded protein: CASSLFTPYNSPLHF.

V usage is TRBV30 and J usage is TRBJ1-2, with 9 nucleotides matching TRBD1. The trim removed 6 bases at V and 6 bases at J, leaving 8 bases unmatched. Germline CDR1 reads GTSNPN; CDR2 reads SVGIG (reference sequence). The CDR3 has 13 amino acids. In nucleotides, the CDR3 is TGTGCCTGCCATACAGGGGGCTTAGATGGCTACACCTTC. Amino acids: CACHTGGLDGYTF. Full variable domain (missing parts from reference TRBV30 and TRBJ1-2): SQTIHQWPATLVQPVGSPLSLECTVEGTSNPNLYWYRQAAGRGLQLLFYSVGIGQISSEVPQNLSASRPQDRQFILSSKKLLLSDSGFYLCACHTGGLDGYTFGSGTRLTVV.

The chain joins TRBV5-1 to TRBJ1-1, with 7 bases that match TRBD1. The CDR3 has 15 residues. V gave up 3 bases and J gave up 0 bases; unmatched junction bases: 5. Germline V lookup: CDR1 SGHRS, CDR2 YFSETQ. The CDR3 nucleotides read TGCGCCAGCAGCTGGGGACAGTTCGTGAACACTGAAGCTTTCTTT. It translates to CASSWGQFVNTEAFF. Using reference TRBV5-1 and TRBJ1-1 for the parts outside the CDR3, the full variable domain is KAGVTQTPRYLIKTRGQQVTLSCSPISGHRSVSWYQQTPGQGLQFLFEYFSETQRNKGNFPGRFSGRQFSNSRSEMNVSTLELGDSALYLCASSWGQFVNTEAFFGQGTRLTVV.

The rearrangement joins TRBV6-1 to TRBJ1-1, with no clear D. CDR3 length: 13 amino acids. Germline V gives CDR1 MNHNS, CDR2 SASEGT. Trimming cost V 4 bases and J 1 base, with 7 bases left between them. The CDR3, as DNA: TGTGCCAGCAGTGCCGCCGCGAACACTGAAGCTTTCTTT. It specifies CASSAAANTEAFF.

This clone was counted a single time. This rearrangement joins TRBV15 to TRBJ2-7, with D possibly being TRBD1 (6 bases). V shed 2 bases and J shed 3 bases, with 23 bases lying between them. This CDR3 spans 18 amino acids. Germline assignment: CDR1 LNHNV and CDR2 YYDKDF (reference sequence). In nucleotides, the CDR3 is TGTGCCACCAGCAGATCCCCGAAAAACAGGGTTGGGGACTACGAGCAGTACTTC. Translation: CATSRSPKNRVGDYEQYF.

This rearrangement joins TRBV19 to TRBJ1-2; D is perhaps TRBD1 (5 bases). V shed 5 bases and J shed 6 bases, with 10 bases lying between them. The CDR3 runs 12 residues. CDR1 and CDR2 from the germline V gene are LNHDA and SQIVND (reference sequence). The CDR3 coding sequence is TGTGCCAGTAGTTGGGGGTTCAATGGCTACACCTTC. Amino acids: CASSWGFNGYTF.

The V call is TRBV5-6, the J call TRBJ2-7; 7 positions match TRBD1. The germline V gene has CDR1 SGHDT and CDR2 YYEEEE. V gave up 3 bases and J gave up 4 bases; unmatched junction bases: 10. The CDR3 runs to 15 residues. In nucleotides, the CDR3 is TGTGCCAGCAGCTCTGACAGGGATGGGGTTTACGAGCAGTACTTC. This sequence encodes CASSSDRDGVYEQYF.

The chain carries TRBV7-9 and TRBJ1-1; 12 nucleotides line up with TRBD1. The CDR3 has 16 residues. V dropped 5 bases and J dropped 5; count of bases not matched to a gene: 9. Germline-derived CDR1 and CDR2 are SEHNR and FQNEAQ (reference sequence). The DNA of the CDR3 is TGTGCCAGCAGCGGCCGGGACAGGGGGCGTTGGACTGAAGCTTTCTTT. Translating gives CASSGRDRGRWTEAFF.

The chain has TRBV5-5 and TRBJ2-3, with 10 bases aligning to TRBD1. Germline V gene data show CDR1 as SGHKS and CDR2 as YYEKEE (reference sequence). Trimming took 4 bases from V and 4 from J; bases not matched to a gene: 6. CDR3 length: 15 residues. The CDR3 protein is CASSLGQGMADTQYF. CDR3 sequence (DNA): TGTGCCAGCAGCCTGGGACAGGGGATGGCAGATACGCAGTATTTT.

The CDR3 loop reads CASRRSTDYGYTF. The CDR3 bases are TGTGCCAGCAGAAGAAGCACGGACTATGGCTACACCTTC. This chain uses TRBV6-4 with TRBJ1-2; D remains unclear. Looked up from germline, CDR1 is MRHNA and CDR2 is SNTAGT. This CDR3 has 13 residues. The V end lost 6 bases, the J end lost 3 bases, and 11 bases lay between the germline ends.

The chain couples TRBV7-8 to TRBJ2-1; D not certain. The CDR3 sequence is 13 residues long. Per the germline V gene, CDR1 is SGHVS and CDR2 is FQNEAQ. Trimming cost V 5 bases and J 4 bases, with 9 bases left between them. Here the CDR3 reads CASSPSLYNEQFF. The CDR3 region has the DNA TGTGCCAGCAGCCCGTCGTTGTACAATGAGCAGTTCTTC.